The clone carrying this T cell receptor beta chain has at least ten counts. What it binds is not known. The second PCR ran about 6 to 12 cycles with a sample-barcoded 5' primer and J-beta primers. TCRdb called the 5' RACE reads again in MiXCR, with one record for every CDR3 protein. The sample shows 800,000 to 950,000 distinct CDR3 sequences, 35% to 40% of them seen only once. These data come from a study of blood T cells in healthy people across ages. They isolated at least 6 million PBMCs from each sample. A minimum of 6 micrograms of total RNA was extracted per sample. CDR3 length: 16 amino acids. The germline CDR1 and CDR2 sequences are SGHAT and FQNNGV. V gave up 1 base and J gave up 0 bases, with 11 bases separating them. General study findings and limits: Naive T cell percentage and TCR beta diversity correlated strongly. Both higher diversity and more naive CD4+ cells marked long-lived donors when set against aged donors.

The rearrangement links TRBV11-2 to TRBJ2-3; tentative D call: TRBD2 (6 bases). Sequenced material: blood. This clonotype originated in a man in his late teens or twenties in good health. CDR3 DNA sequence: TGTGCCAGCAGCTTAGTGCGGGGCCCTAGCACAGATACGCAGTATTTT. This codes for CASSLVRGPSTDTQYF.